This T cell receptor (beta chain) was sequenced in a study of blood T cell repertoires in COVID-19. Study-level background: Sample material is recorded as cDNA or gDNA derived from T cells, B-cell-depleted T cells, or PBMCs.

Original analysis: From reference gene primer amplification, estimates of nucleated cell counts were derived. Data came from immunoSEQ multiplex PCR; TCRdb stores just in-frame clones and leaves some out. V, J and clone size derive from that table, while D and trimming were established from the DNA sequence. The sample holds 140,000 to 150,000 clones, around 90% seen once. Everyone who took part was about 18 to 90 years old, and they came from over 20 US areas. Participants were placed into cohorts based on the clinical history they reported. Trimming cost V 5 bases and J 5 bases; bases outside gene matches: 12. The CDR3 has 17 amino acids. CDR1 and CDR2 (germline): LNHDA, SQIVND (reference sequence).

This clonotype was sampled from a woman between 35 and 50 years old who had been exposed to COVID-19. The chain has TRBV19 and TRBJ2-5; 12 nucleotides line up with TRBD1. Sequencing used PBMCs or T cells enriched from blood (not recorded which). CDR3 residues: CASSSPGTGGYRETQYF. In nucleotides, the CDR3 is TGTGCCAGTAGTTCCCCCGGGACAGGGGGCTATCGGGAGACCCAGTACTTC.